This T cell receptor (beta chain) was observed in a study of regulatory T cells in long-lasting Graves disease. This clonotype has a count of ten or more. Its specificity is not known. Time point in this sample: newly diagnosed GD, antithyroid drugs for less than 3 months. TCR sequences were obtained from RNA taken from PBMCs. The study, taken as a whole, reports: Persistent Graves' patients showed less TCR diversity than newly diagnosed patients showed.

In building TCR beta libraries, iRepertoire HTBI primers were used together with Arm-PCR of CDR3 regions. TCRdb processed the multiplex PCR reads anew with MiXCR; each CDR3 protein has one entry. The data contain hundreds of thousands of distinct CDR3 sequences, 15% to 20% of them seen just once; the ten biggest clones take up more than 35%. Sequencing was performed on peripheral blood mononuclear cells (PBMCs), taken at new diagnosis, from a patient treated with antithyroid drugs. This clonotype was sampled from a female donor with Graves disease.

The CDR3 sequence is CASRPGVNTEAFF. Here the CDR3 DNA reads TGCGCCAGCCGTCCAGGCGTGAACACTGAAGCTTTCTTT. This chain connects TRBV10-2 to TRBJ1-1; D is ambiguous. V lost 8 bases, J lost 0 bases, and 10 bases lay in between. The CDR3 length is 13 residues. The germline V gene has CDR1 WSHSY and CDR2 SAAADI.